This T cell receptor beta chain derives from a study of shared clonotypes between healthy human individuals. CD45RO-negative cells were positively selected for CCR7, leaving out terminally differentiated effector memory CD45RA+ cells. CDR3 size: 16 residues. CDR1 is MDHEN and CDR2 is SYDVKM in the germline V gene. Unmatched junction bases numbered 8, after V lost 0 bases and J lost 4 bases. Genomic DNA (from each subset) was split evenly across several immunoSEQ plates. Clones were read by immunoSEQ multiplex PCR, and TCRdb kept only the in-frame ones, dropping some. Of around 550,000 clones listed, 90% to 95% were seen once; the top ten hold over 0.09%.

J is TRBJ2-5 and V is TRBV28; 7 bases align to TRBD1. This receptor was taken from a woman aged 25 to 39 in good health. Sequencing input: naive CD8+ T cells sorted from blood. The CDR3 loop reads CASSLWTGSWVETQYF. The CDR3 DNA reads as TGTGCCAGCAGTTTATGGACAGGGAGTTGGGTAGAGACCCAGTACTTC.